This T cell receptor beta chain stems from a study of cytomegalovirus exposure and HLA in healthy donors. The PCR contained 60 Vbeta and 13 Jbeta primers. Method: immunoSEQ multiplex PCR; TCRdb's copy keeps in-frame clones and lacks some. Of 140,000 to 150,000 clones in the sample, roughly 80% are singletons; the top ten hold 3% to 3.5%. Regarding the study as a whole: According to an earlier analysis, most TCR beta V segments yielded productive rearrangements about 87% or about 30% of the time. The study recorded 160 or so TCR beta chains that were cytomegalovirus-associated.

As for this clone: The antigen is unknown. Its ends do not fully match the called genes, so a read error is possible.

While unrecorded immune exposures were likely, the donors were nominally healthy when sampled. The sample consisted of PBMCs. The sequence came from a male donor in good health and CMV-seronegative.

The CDR3 loop is CASSFEERGNAEAFF. CDR3 coding DNA: TGTGCCAGCAGCTTTGAAGAGCGAGGGAACGCTGAAGCTTTCTTT. The chain has TRBV7-6 and TRBJ1-1; D not resolved. The CDR3 totals 15 residues. CDR1 and CDR2 from the germline V gene are SGHVS and FNYEAQ.